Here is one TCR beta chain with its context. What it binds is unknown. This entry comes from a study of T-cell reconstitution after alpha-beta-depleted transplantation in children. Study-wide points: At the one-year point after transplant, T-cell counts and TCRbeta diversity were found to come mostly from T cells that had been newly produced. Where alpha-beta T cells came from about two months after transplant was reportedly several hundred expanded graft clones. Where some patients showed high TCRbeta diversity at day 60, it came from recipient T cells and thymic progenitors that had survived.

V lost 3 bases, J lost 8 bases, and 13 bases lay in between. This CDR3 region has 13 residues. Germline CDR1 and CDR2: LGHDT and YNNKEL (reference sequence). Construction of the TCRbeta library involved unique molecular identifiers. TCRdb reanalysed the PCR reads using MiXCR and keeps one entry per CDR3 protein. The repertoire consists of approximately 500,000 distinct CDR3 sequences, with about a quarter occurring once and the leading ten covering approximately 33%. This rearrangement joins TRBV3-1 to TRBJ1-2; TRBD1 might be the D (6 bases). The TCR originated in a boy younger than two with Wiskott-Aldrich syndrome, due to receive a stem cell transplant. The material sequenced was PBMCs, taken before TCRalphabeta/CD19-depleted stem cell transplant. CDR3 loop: CASSQSQGIGYTF. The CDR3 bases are TGTGCCAGCAGCCAGAGTCAGGGGATCGGCTACACCTTC.